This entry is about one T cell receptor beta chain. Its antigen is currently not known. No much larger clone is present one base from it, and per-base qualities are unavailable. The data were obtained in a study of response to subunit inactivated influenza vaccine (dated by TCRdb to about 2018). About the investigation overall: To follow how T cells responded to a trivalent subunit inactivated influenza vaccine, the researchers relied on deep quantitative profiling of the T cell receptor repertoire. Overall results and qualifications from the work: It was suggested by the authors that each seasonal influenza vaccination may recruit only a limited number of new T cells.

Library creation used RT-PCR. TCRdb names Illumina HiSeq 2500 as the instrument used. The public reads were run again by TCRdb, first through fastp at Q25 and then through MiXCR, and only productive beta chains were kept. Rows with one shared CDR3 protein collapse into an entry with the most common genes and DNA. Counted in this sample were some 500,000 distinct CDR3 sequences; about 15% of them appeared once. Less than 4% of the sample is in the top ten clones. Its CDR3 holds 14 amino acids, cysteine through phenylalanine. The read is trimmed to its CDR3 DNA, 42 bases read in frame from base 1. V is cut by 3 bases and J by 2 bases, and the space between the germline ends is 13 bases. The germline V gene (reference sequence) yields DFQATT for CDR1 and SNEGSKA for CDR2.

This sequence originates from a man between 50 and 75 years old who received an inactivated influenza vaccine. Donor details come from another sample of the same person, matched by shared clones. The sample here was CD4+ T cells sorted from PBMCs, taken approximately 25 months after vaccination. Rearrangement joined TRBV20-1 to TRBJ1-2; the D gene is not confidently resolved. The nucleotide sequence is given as TGCAGTGCTAGGCGATTAAGCCGGAACTATGGCTACACCTTC. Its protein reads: CSARRLSRNYGYTF.